These 21 T cell receptor beta chains share one sample of origin, sequenced in a study of naive and memory T cell subsets. Whole-study findings and limits: Especially in CD8 cells, naive repertoires contained a few larger clonotypes, possibly CD45RA-re-expressing memory cells.

Their recognized antigens are unknown. Two oligonucleotides, mixed equimolar, formed the beta constant-region primer covering TRBC1 and TRBC2. Nested alpha and beta constant-region primers with the SP2 primer drove four PCR rounds on ligated cDNA. TCRdb redid the calling of the UMI-ligation and nested PCR reads with MiXCR, one entry per CDR3 protein. In the table there are 90,000 to 120,000 distinct CDR3 sequences, more than 14% of which are singletons. The sample consisted of naive CD8+ T cells from blood. The receptors shown here come from a human donor in good health.

There are many counts of this clonotype. This chain connects TRBV7-6 to TRBJ2-5, with D maybe TRBD2 (5 bases). CDR3 length: 14 amino acids. CDR1 is SGHVS and CDR2 is FNYEAQ in the germline V gene. Trimming shortened V by 3 bases and J by 5 bases, and 13 bases separated the two germline ends. The CDR3 is CASSFYGELETQYF. The CDR3, as DNA: TGTGCCAGCAGCTTTTACGGGGAGCTCGAGACCCAGTACTTC.

In this sample, this clonotype turned up many times. V and J are TRBV12-3 or TRBV12-4 and TRBJ2-3, with D possibly called TRBD1 or TRBD2 (5 bases each). Trimming stripped 4 bases from V and 0 bases from J, with 8 bases between. The CDR3 is 14 residues long. Here the CDR3 DNA reads TGTGCCAGCAGTTACGGGGCTAGCACAGATACGCAGTATTTT. Its protein product is CASSYGASTDTQYF.

This clonotype was detected only a few times. DNA of the CDR3: TGCGCCAGCAGCCAATTTGAGGGGGCATTCACAGATACGCAGTATTTT. As protein: CASSQFEGAFTDTQYF. The V call is TRBV4-1, the J call TRBJ2-3, with 7 nucleotides matching TRBD1. V shed 2 bases and J 2 bases; nucleotides not matched to a gene: 7. The CDR3 runs 16 residues. Germline V CDR1 and CDR2: MGHRA, YSYEKL.

This rearrangement joins TRBV2 to TRBJ2-7; 11 bases match TRBD2. Germline trimming cut 3 bases from V and 3 bases from J; bases unmatched to any gene: 1. This CDR3 contains 14 residues. Per germline, CDR1 SNHLY and CDR2 FYNNEI. The CDR3 coding sequence is TGTGCCAGCAGTGACGGGACTAGCGGCTACGAGCAGTACTTC. Its translation is CASSDGTSGYEQYF.

This clonotype was detected a few times. The CDR3 here is CASRGLSSYEQYF. As DNA, the CDR3 is TGCGCCAGCCGCGGGCTCAGCTCCTACGAGCAGTACTTC. The chain uses TRBV5-1 and TRBJ2-7, with D maybe TRBD2 (5 bases). The CDR3 runs to 13 residues. CDR1 is SGHRS and CDR2 is YFSETQ in the germline V gene. V lost 7 bases to trimming and J lost 0 bases, with 11 bases between them.

The chain links TRBV6-6 to TRBJ1-1; D may be TRBD1 (6 bases). The CDR3 sequence is 14 residues long. V lost 8 bases and J lost 11, with 24 bases in between. CDR1 and CDR2 from the germline V gene are MNHNY and SVGAGI (reference sequence). In DNA form, the CDR3 reads TGTGCCAGCTCGGCCCTGAACTTGGGGGCCGGGGCTTTCTTT. The encoded protein is CASSALNLGAGAFF.

This clonotype showed up many times. The chain recombines TRBV29-1 with TRBJ2-3; no reliable D call. The V gene's germline CDR1 is SQVTM and CDR2 ANQGSEA. Trimming stripped 6 bases from V and 4 bases from J, with 8 bases between. The CDR3 covers 11 residues. DNA for the CDR3: TGCAGCGTGCTCTTCCCAGATACGCAGTATTTT. This sequence encodes CSVLFPDTQYF.

In this sample, this clonotype turned up a few times. The chain joins TRBV3-1 to TRBJ2-7; unclear D gene. CDR1 and CDR2 (germline): LGHDT, YNNKEL (reference sequence). The CDR3 has 14 residues. Trimming took off 4 bases at V and 2 bases at J, with 12 bases between the two ends. The CDR3 spells CASSLSTITYEQYF. CDR3 DNA: TGTGCCAGCAGCCTCTCAACTATTACCTACGAGCAGTACTTC.

In its sample, this clonotype was seen a few times. The gene calls are TRBV6-9 and TRBJ1-2; D is uncertain. The CDR3 consists of 14 residues. Germline values: CDR1 MNHGY, CDR2 SVAAGI. The V and J ends lost 8 bases and 8 bases respectively, with 21 bases between them. DNA of the CDR3: TGTGCCAGCCGACCTACGGCGAAAATAGAGGGCTACACCTTC. Its translation: CASRPTAKIEGYTF.

This clonotype was recorded a few times. The genes are TRBV4-2 and TRBJ2-1, with D possibly TRBD1 on 5 matching bases. This CDR3 spans 16 amino acids. Trimming removed 4 bases from V and 7 bases from J, with 20 bases in between. Germline lookup yields CDR1 LGHNA and CDR2 YNFKEQ. CDR3 DNA sequence: TGTGCCAGCAGCCCCTTACATGCCCAGGGTTGGAATGAGCAGTTCTTC. Protein: CASSPLHAQGWNEQFF.

This clonotype showed up many times. The rearrangement uses TRBV20-1 and TRBJ2-5; TRBD2 matches at 7 bases. The CDR3 spans 15 residues. Unmatched junction bases numbered 12, after V lost 3 bases and J lost 5 bases. Germline V CDR1 and CDR2: DFQATT, SNEGSKA (reference sequence). The DNA of the CDR3 is TGCAGTGCTAGTGGAGAGGGGAGGGTTTTCGAGACCCAGTACTTC. It specifies CSASGEGRVFETQYF.

The table lists this clonotype with many counts. This sequence joins TRBV12-3 or TRBV12-4 and TRBJ2-3; possibly TRBD1 or TRBD2 for D (5 bases each). Trimming took off 1 base at V and 1 base at J, with 6 bases between the two ends. This CDR3 region has 14 residues. The CDR3 coding sequence is TGTGCCAGCAGTTTAGGAGGGGGCACAGATACGCAGTATTTT. Translating it yields CASSLGGGTDTQYF.

This clonotype showed up just a few times. The rearrangement joins TRBV7-9 to TRBJ2-7; 8 bases fit TRBD2. Germline V gene lookup returns CDR1 SEHNR and CDR2 FQNEAQ (reference sequence). J gave up 5 bases and V 1 base, and 4 bases lay outside the gene matches. This CDR3 is built from 14 residues. The CDR3 DNA reads as TGTGCCAGCAGCTTAGGCGGGAGGATCCACGAGCAGTACTTC. Protein sequence: CASSLGGRIHEQYF. Complete variable domain (other parts from reference TRBV7-9 and TRBJ2-7): DTGVSQNPRHKITKRGQNVTFRCDPISEHNRLYWYRQTLGQGPEFLTYFQNEAQLEKSRLLSDRFSAERPKGSFSTLEIQRTEQGDSAMYLCASSLGGRIHEQYFGPGTRLTVT.

The CDR3 region is CASSQTGSNTEAFF. The DNA for the CDR3 is TGTGCCAGCAGCCAGACAGGATCTAACACTGAAGCTTTCTTT. The rearrangement uses TRBV7-3 and TRBJ1-1; the D gene is possibly TRBD1 (6 bases). Trimming removed 5 bases from V and 2 bases from J, with 12 bases in between. Germline values: CDR1 SGHTA, CDR2 FQGTGA. This CDR3 is built from 14 residues. The whole variable domain, filled in from reference TRBV7-3 and TRBJ1-1, reads GAGVSQTPSNKVTEKGKYVELRCDPISGHTALYWYRQSLGQGPEFLIYFQGTGAADDSGLPNDRFFAVRPEGSVSTLKIQRTERGDSAVYLCASSQTGSNTEAFFGQGTRLTVV.

This clonotype has a single count. This sequence joins TRBV11-1 and TRBJ2-1; the D gene is possibly TRBD2 (5 bases). CDR3 length: 14 residues. V shed 5 bases and J shed 6 bases, with 14 bases lying between them. The germline V gene encodes CDR1 SGHAT and CDR2 FQDESV (reference sequence). Here the CDR3 reads CASSQADQLNEQFF. The CDR3 nucleotides read TGTGCCAGCAGCCAAGCGGACCAACTCAATGAGCAGTTCTTC. The entire variable domain, with the rest obtained from reference TRBV11-1 and TRBJ2-1, is as follows: EAEVAQSPRYKITEKSQAVAFWCDPISGHATLYWYRQILGQGPELLVQFQDESVVDDSQLPKDRFSAERLKGVDSTLKIQPAELGDSAMYLCASSQADQLNEQFFGPGTRLTVL.

Of note for this clonotype: This CDR3 is missing its conserved last phenylalanine or tryptophan, likely due to a read error. The CDR3 sequence: CASSPLPGTSGDYEQYL. The CDR3 nucleotides read TGTGCCAGCAGTCCTCTACCGGGGACTAGCGGGGACTACGAGCAGTACTTA. The V gene is TRBV2, the J gene TRBJ2-7; TRBD2 aligns across 13 bases. The CDR3 sequence is 17 residues long. From germline, CDR1 is SNHLY and CDR2 FYNNEI. V lost 5 bases to trimming and J lost 3 bases; unmatched junction nucleotides: 10.

The rearrangement joins TRBV13 to TRBJ2-7, with D possibly matching TRBD1 (6 bases). The CDR3 is made up of 15 amino acids. V lost 4 bases and J lost 1, with 14 bases in between. The germline V gene has CDR1 PRHDT and CDR2 FYEKMQ (reference sequence). The CDR3 coding sequence is TGTGCCAGCAGCTCACGGTGGACAGCGTCCTACGAGCAGTACTTC. Protein: CASSSRWTASYEQYF.

Worth noting for this clonotype: A read error may produce the germline difference seen at one junction end. CDR3 loop: CGAREGGQETQYF. CDR3 nucleotide sequence: TGCGGTGCTAGGGAGGGGGGGCAAGAGACCCAGTACTTC. V and J are TRBV20-1 and TRBJ2-5; tentatively, D is TRBD2 (7 bases). The CDR3 has 13 amino acids. Germline CDR1 is DFQATT and CDR2 is SNEGSKA (reference sequence).

The sample holds a few counts of this clonotype. V gene TRBV2 combines with J gene TRBJ2-7, with D possibly being TRBD2 (6 bases). Germline V gene sequence: CDR1 SNHLY, CDR2 FYNNEI. The V and J ends lost 9 bases and 3 bases respectively, with 15 bases between them. The CDR3 runs 13 residues. The CDR3 sequence is CARGGGGIYEQYF. CDR3 DNA sequence: TGTGCCAGGGGCGGTGGGGGGATCTACGAGCAGTACTTC. Filled out from reference TRBV2 and TRBJ2-7, the complete variable domain reads EPEVTQTPSHQVTQMGQEVILRCVPISNHLYFYWYRQILGQKVEFLVSFYNNEISEKSEIFDDQFSVERPDGSNFTLKIRSTKLEDSAMYFCARGGGGIYEQYFGPGTRLTVT.

This clonotype was found a few times. The chain carries TRBV29-1 and TRBJ2-5, with D unresolved. CDR3 length: 10 residues. Germline loops: CDR1 SQVTM, CDR2 ANQGSEA. V gave up 3 bases and J gave up 5 bases, with 4 bases separating them. The CDR3 nucleotides read TGCAGCGTTGAGTTGGAGACCCAGTACTTC. Translating gives CSVELETQYF.

The sample holds a few counts of this clonotype. The chain recombines TRBV12-5 with TRBJ2-1; D not certain. The V gene lost 3 bases and the J gene lost 7 bases, with 10 bases spanning the gap. CDR3 length: 13 residues. CDR1 LGHNT and CDR2 FRNRAP come from the germline V gene. CDR3 nucleotide sequence: TGTGCTAGTGGTTTTAATATAGCTAATGAGCAGTTCTTC. Residues: CASGFNIANEQFF.